Presented here are 17 T cell receptor beta chains from one specimen sequenced in a study of T cells after yellow fever vaccination. TCRdb ran MiXCR on the 5' RACE reads and lists one entry per CDR3 protein. The sample holds about 360,000 distinct CDR3 sequences, over 5% seen once. The material was PBMCs, obtained 5 days after the yellow fever booster vaccination. The receptors were gathered from a man aged 25 to 40 who received the YFV17D yellow fever vaccine.

This clonotype was counted ten times or more. V is TRBV3-1 and J is TRBJ2-5; D is unresolved. The length of the CDR3 is 13 residues. V lost 6 bases to trimming and J lost 4 bases, with 12 bases between them. Per the germline V gene, CDR1 is LGHDT and CDR2 is YNNKEL (reference sequence). The CDR3 spells CASSRGRGETQYF. The CDR3 bases are TGTGCCAGCAGTAGAGGACGCGGAGAGACCCAGTACTTC.

This clonotype has a handful of counts. V is TRBV7-2 and J is TRBJ2-5; D possibly matches TRBD1 or TRBD2 (5 bases each). CDR3 length: 14 residues. Trimming removed 3 bases at V and 7 bases at J, with 15 bases between. Germline lookup yields CDR1 SGHTA and CDR2 FQGNSA. The CDR3 spells CASSFLRDGRTQYF. For the CDR3, the DNA is TGTGCCAGCAGCTTCCTCCGGGACGGGCGGACCCAGTACTTC.

This clonotype was seen only a few times. This chain joins TRBV19 and TRBJ2-7; no clear D gene. The CDR3 consists of 14 residues. Germline CDR1 is LNHDA and CDR2 is SQIVND (reference sequence). Trimming removed 6 bases at V and 6 bases at J, with 18 bases between. The DNA for the CDR3 is TGTGCCAGTAGAGTCAGTCGGTCGGATCCCGAGCAGTACTTC. Amino acid sequence: CASRVSRSDPEQYF.

The table lists this clonotype with a few counts. V is TRBV7-2 and J is TRBJ2-7, with D perhaps matching TRBD2 (6 bases). Trimming left V 7 bases short and J 2 bases short, with 15 bases between. The CDR3 covers 14 residues. Germline V gene sequence: CDR1 SGHTA, CDR2 FQGNSA. CDR3 coding DNA: TGTGCCAGCAACCTGCAGGGACTCGCCTACGAGCAGTACTTC. This sequence encodes CASNLQGLAYEQYF.

V gene TRBV7-2 combines with J gene TRBJ2-7, with D tentatively TRBD1 (6 bases). The V gene lost 5 bases and the J gene lost 2 bases, with 13 bases spanning the gap. This CDR3 region has 14 residues. Germline V gives CDR1 SGHTA, CDR2 FQGNSA. CDR3 region: CASSLQGPPYEQYF. For the CDR3, the DNA is TGTGCCAGCAGCCTACAGGGCCCTCCCTACGAGCAGTACTTC.

The chain couples TRBV12-3 or TRBV12-4 to TRBJ2-1; TRBD2 is a possible D gene (5 bases). V lost 1 base to trimming and J lost 9 bases, with 22 bases between them. CDR3 length equals 17 residues. The chain's CDR3 is CASSLGPLLGGSAEQFF. The CDR3 DNA follows: TGTGCCAGCAGTTTAGGGCCCCTACTAGGTGGGAGCGCTGAGCAGTTCTTC.

This clonotype was counted only a few times. The CDR3 region is CASSNRDLSYEQYF. In DNA, the CDR3 is TGTGCCAGCAGCAACCGGGACTTATCCTACGAGCAGTACTTC. The chain carries TRBV2 and TRBJ2-7, with D possibly TRBD2 on 6 matching bases. V was shortened by 6 bases and J by 1 base, with 13 bases between the two germline ends. The germline V gene has CDR1 SNHLY and CDR2 FYNNEI. The CDR3 length is 14 residues.

V is TRBV4-1 and J is TRBJ2-1, with D possibly TRBD2 on 7 matching bases. V gave up 2 bases and J gave up 9 bases, with 14 bases separating them. Per the germline V gene, CDR1 is MGHRA and CDR2 is YSYEKL. The CDR3 contains 14 residues. The CDR3 coding sequence is TGCGCCAGCAGCCAAAGAGGGGGGGGAACTGAGCAGTTCTTC. Translation: CASSQRGGGTEQFF.

J is TRBJ2-5 and V is TRBV18, with D possibly being TRBD1 (5 bases). The CDR3 has 15 residues. Germline V gene sequence: CDR1 KGHSH, CDR2 LQKENI. Trimming cost V 5 bases and J 5 bases, with 18 bases left between them. CDR3 DNA sequence: TGTGCCAGCTCAAAGCGAGACAGCAACTGGGAGACCCAGTACTTC. Residues: CASSKRDSNWETQYF.

The chain is built from TRBV18 and TRBJ2-3; D remains unclear. This CDR3 comprises 13 residues. Germline CDR1 reads KGHSH; CDR2 reads LQKENI. V lost 1 base to trimming and J lost 4 bases, with 6 bases between them. The CDR3 loop reads CASSPRWADTQYF. Here the CDR3 DNA reads TGTGCCAGCTCACCACGATGGGCAGATACGCAGTATTTT.

This chain uses TRBV20-1 with TRBJ2-3; D tentatively fits TRBD1 or TRBD2 (6 bases each). This CDR3 has 14 amino acids. Trimming stripped 8 bases from V and 3 bases from J, with 18 bases between. In germline, CDR1 is DFQATT, CDR2 SNEGSKA (reference sequence). The CDR3 here is CSSSAGGLTDTQYF. The DNA of the CDR3 is TGCAGTTCGTCGGCTGGGGGGCTTACAGATACGCAGTATTTT.

The chain employs TRBV6-5 and TRBJ2-3; 9 bases line up with TRBD1. This CDR3 comprises 16 residues. Germline-derived CDR1 and CDR2 are MNHEY and SVGAGI. After removal of 0 bases from V and 1 base from J, the junction contained 2 bases not matched to a gene. This chain's CDR3 is CASSYSRTGGTDTQYF. In DNA form, the CDR3 reads TGTGCCAGCAGTTACTCCAGGACAGGGGGCACAGATACGCAGTATTTT.

There are many counts of this clonotype. J is TRBJ2-1 and V is TRBV12-3 or TRBV12-4; the match to TRBD2 covers 8 bases. This CDR3 comprises 15 residues. Germline trimming cut 6 bases from V and 9 bases from J; bases unmatched to any gene: 13. DNA of the CDR3: TGTGCCAGCAGCGTACGGGCAGCGGGAGCTTTTGAGCAGTTCTTC. Translating it yields CASSVRAAGAFEQFF.

This clonotype was seen ten or more times. This sequence joins TRBV12-3 or TRBV12-4 and TRBJ2-5; D gene uncertain. The CDR3 totals 13 residues. Trimming stripped 1 base from V and 4 bases from J, with 7 bases between. The CDR3 DNA follows: TGTGCCAGCAGTTTAGTAGCTAGAGAGACCCAGTACTTC. It specifies CASSLVARETQYF.

This clonotype was seen a few times. The rearrangement links TRBV5-1 to TRBJ2-2; D gene unclear. Trimming left V 0 bases short and J 7 bases short, with 10 bases between. Germline lookup yields CDR1 SGHRS and CDR2 YFSETQ. This CDR3 region has 14 residues. CDR3 sequence: CASSLAVVDGELFF. CDR3 in DNA: TGCGCCAGCAGCTTGGCCGTCGTTGACGGGGAGCTGTTTTTT.

V is TRBV20-1 and J is TRBJ2-5, with D perhaps TRBD1 or TRBD2 (5 bases each). Germline V gives CDR1 DFQATT, CDR2 SNEGSKA (reference sequence). The CDR3 runs 11 residues. CDR3 nucleotide sequence: TGCTTCGGGGCCCGGAAAGAGACCCAGTACTTC. Residues: CFGARKETQYF.

The gene calls are TRBV12-3 or TRBV12-4 and TRBJ2-7; D could derive from TRBD1 or TRBD2 (5 bases each). V lost 7 bases to trimming and J lost 4 bases, with 14 bases between them. The CDR3 loop spans 13 amino acids. The CDR3 spells CASTRSGRYEQYF. In nucleotides, the CDR3 is TGTGCCAGCACCAGATCGGGACGTTACGAGCAGTACTTC.